A single sample gave rise to the 31 T cell receptor beta chains below, sequenced in a study of blood T cell repertoires in COVID-19. Method: immunoSEQ multiplex PCR; TCRdb's copy keeps in-frame clones and lacks some. The profile shows 340,000 or so clones, roughly 84% of them singletons. The sequenced material came from peripheral blood. The receptors were sampled from a man aged 45-65 years with active or convalescent COVID-19.

As to this clone: Sequence at one end of the junction differs from germline and may be a read error. The rearrangement links TRBV7-7 to TRBJ2-1, with 15 bases identical to TRBD2. The germline CDR1 and CDR2 sequences are SSHAT and FNYEAQ (reference sequence). CDR3 length: 15 residues. This CDR3 is CASSQGLAGGNEQFF. The CDR3 DNA reads TGTGCTAGCAGCCAAGGACTAGCGGGGGGGAATGAGCAGTTCTTC. The full variable domain, with the rest looked up from reference TRBV7-7 and TRBJ2-1, is GAGVSQSPRYKVTKRGQDVTLRCDPISSHATLYWYQQALGQGPEFLTYFNYEAQPDKSGLPSDRFSAERPEGSISTLTIQRTEQRDSAMYRCASSQGLAGGNEQFFGPGTRLTVL.

The rearrangement joins TRBV3-1 (or the pseudogene TRBV3-2) to TRBJ1-3; D uncertain. CDR3 length: 14 residues. V was clipped by 2 bases and J by 8 bases, with 13 bases between them. Per germline, CDR1 LGHDT and CDR2 YNNKEL (reference sequence). The CDR3 bases are TGTGCCAGCAGCCAACAAAGGTCAGGCGACACCATATATTTT. Protein: CASSQQRSGDTIYF.

The chain uses TRBV7-9 and TRBJ2-1, with a weak D call TRBD2 (6 bases). Deletions cut 2 bases from V and 8 bases from J, with 13 bases between. There are 14 residues in the CDR3. Germline V gene data show CDR1 as SEHNR and CDR2 as FQNEAQ (reference sequence). This chain's CDR3 is CASSLSAGMDEQFF. The CDR3 DNA reads TGTGCCAGCAGCTTATCCGCGGGGATGGATGAGCAGTTCTTC.

The chain carries TRBV28 and TRBJ1-1, with 7 bases lining up with TRBD1. CDR1 MDHEN and CDR2 SYDVKM come from the germline V gene. The CDR3 length is 12 residues. V dropped 2 bases and J dropped 12; count of bases not matched to a gene: 6. CDR3 protein: CASSLRTGETFF. The CDR3 coding sequence is TGTGCCAGCAGTTTACGCACAGGGGAAACTTTCTTT.

Of note for this clone: The same CDR3 also results from other DNA sequences found in this sample. This sequence joins TRBV10-2 and TRBJ1-5, with TRBD1 matching over 9 bases. V was clipped by 4 bases and J by 6 bases; unmatched bases: 1. This CDR3 is built from 13 residues. Germline CDR1 WSHSY, CDR2 SAAADI. CDR3: CASSGQGGQPQHF. CDR3 sequence (DNA): TGCGCCAGCAGTGGACAGGGGGGTCAGCCCCAGCATTTT.

This sequence joins TRBV6-2 or TRBV6-3 and TRBJ2-1, with 10 bases aligning to TRBD1. With V trimmed by 2 bases and J by 1 base, 5 bases remained unmatched. The germline gives CDR1 MNHEY, CDR2 SVGEGT. The CDR3 runs 17 residues. The CDR3, as DNA: TGTGCCAGCAGTTACCCGGGACAGGGGTGGTCCTACAATGAGCAGTTCTTC. Protein sequence: CASSYPGQGWSYNEQFF.

The rearrangement links TRBV5-1 to TRBJ2-1; 9 bases map to TRBD1. This CDR3 contains 14 residues. The junction had 8 bases not matched to a gene; V was cut back by 4 bases and J by 9 bases. Germline CDR1 is SGHRS and CDR2 is YFSETQ. CDR3 amino acids: CASSPGQGRSEQFF. The CDR3 DNA reads as TGCGCCAGCAGCCCGGGACAGGGTCGGAGTGAGCAGTTCTTC.

V usage is TRBV5-1 and J usage is TRBJ1-6, with 9 positions matching TRBD1. CDR1 SGHRS and CDR2 YFSETQ come from the germline V gene. The J segment lost 7 bases and the V segment lost 1 base, leaving 3 bases of the junction unmatched. The CDR3 totals 15 residues. CDR3 amino acids: CASSLMGTGNSPLHF. In DNA form, the CDR3 reads TGCGCCAGCAGCTTGATGGGGACAGGGAATTCACCCCTCCACTTT.

The CDR3 loop is CASSLDPPEQLNTEAFF. The CDR3 DNA reads TGCGCCAGCAGCTTGGATCCACCTGAACAGTTGAACACTGAAGCTTTCTTT. The rearrangement uses TRBV5-1 and TRBJ1-1; D gene unclear. Germline V gives CDR1 SGHRS, CDR2 YFSETQ. The CDR3 length is 17 residues. V was clipped by 0 bases and J by 0 bases, with 15 bases between them.

The V call is TRBV29-1, the J call TRBJ1-1, with unresolved D. The germline CDR1 and CDR2 sequences are SQVTM and ANQGSEA. V gave up 3 bases and J gave up 0 bases, with 11 bases separating them. This CDR3 comprises 14 residues. The DNA of the CDR3 is TGCAGCGTTGACCGAGGAGGAATGAACACTGAAGCTTTCTTT. Translation gives CSVDRGGMNTEAFF.

The chain recombines TRBV7-2 with TRBJ2-5; D gene unclear. The CDR3 sequence is 15 residues long. The germline V gene encodes CDR1 SGHTA and CDR2 FQGNSA. The germline V and J ends were trimmed by 3 bases and 5 bases, with 16 bases remaining between them. The CDR3 DNA reads as TGTGCCAGCAGCTTCTCCACAGCTTCCCGGGAGACCCAGTACTTC. This translates into CASSFSTASRETQYF.

The chain couples TRBV30 to TRBJ1-4; D call uncertain. V was trimmed by 4 bases and J by 8 bases, leaving 14 bases between them. The CDR3 totals 13 residues. In germline, CDR1 is GTSNPN, CDR2 SVGIG (reference sequence). The CDR3 nucleotides are TGTGCCTGGAATTATCCGGGTCAGGAAAAACTGTTTTTT. It is translated as CAWNYPGQEKLFF.

V gene TRBV5-1 combines with J gene TRBJ2-3; perhaps TRBD1 as D (5 bases). Germline V lookup: CDR1 SGHRS, CDR2 YFSETQ. V gave up 3 bases and J gave up 0 bases, with 11 bases separating them. This CDR3 has 15 residues. Here the CDR3 reads CASSSGSGSTDTQYF. CDR3 DNA sequence: TGCGCCAGCAGCTCTGGATCAGGGAGCACAGATACGCAGTATTTT.

V is TRBV6-8 and J is TRBJ2-7; 9 nucleotides match TRBD1. From germline, CDR1 is MNHGY and CDR2 SAAAGT. The V and J ends lost 4 bases and 0 bases, in that order; junction bases with no gene match: 10. This CDR3 is built from 17 residues. This CDR3 reads CASSWPPTGGISYEQYF. CDR3 sequence (DNA): TGTGCCAGCAGTTGGCCCCCGACAGGGGGGATCTCCTACGAGCAGTACTTC.

The rearrangement uses TRBV5-1 and TRBJ1-4; TRBD1 is a possible D gene (5 bases). The CDR3 runs 15 residues. Germline CDR1 is SGHRS and CDR2 is YFSETQ. Trimming removed 2 bases at V and 3 bases at J, with 11 bases between. The CDR3 DNA reads as TGCGCCAGCAGCTTTTTTCCGGGGGCTAATGAAAAACTGTTTTTT. Translation gives CASSFFPGANEKLFF.

The chain is built from TRBV30 and TRBJ2-3; TRBD2 might be the D (5 bases). Germline V gene data show CDR1 as GTSNPN and CDR2 as SVGIG (reference sequence). The CDR3 length is 14 residues. V shed 2 bases and J shed 0 bases, with 9 bases lying between them. The CDR3: CAWSLGGSTDTQYF. The CDR3 DNA is TGTGCCTGGAGTTTGGGCGGGAGCACAGATACGCAGTATTTT.

In DNA form, the CDR3 reads TGTGCCACCAGCGGAGGGACAGGGACTGAAGCTTTCTTT. Its protein is CATSGGTGTEAFF. The chain is built from TRBV15 and TRBJ1-1, with TRBD1 matching over 9 bases. In germline, CDR1 is LNHNV, CDR2 YYDKDF (reference sequence). The CDR3 contains 13 residues. The V and J ends lost 5 bases and 5 bases, in that order; junction bases with no gene match: 3.

As concerns this clone: The same CDR3 also results from other DNA sequences found in this sample. The chain employs TRBV4-3 and TRBJ1-5, with no clear D. Germline V gives CDR1 LGHNA, CDR2 YSLEER. This CDR3 has 14 amino acids. V was trimmed by 0 bases and J by 2 bases, leaving 5 bases between them. The CDR3, as DNA: TGCGCCAGCAGCCAAGATGGCCGCAATCAGCCCCAGCATTTT. It specifies CASSQDGRNQPQHF.

The chain joins TRBV28 to TRBJ2-3; the match to TRBD2 covers 9 bases. CDR1 and CDR2 (germline): MDHEN, SYDVKM. CDR3 length equals 14 residues. J lost 4 bases, V lost 7 bases, and 6 bases had no gene match. CDR3 in amino acids: CASIQAGGADTQYF. The CDR3 DNA is TGTGCCAGCATTCAGGCGGGGGGGGCAGATACGCAGTATTTT.

This sequence joins TRBV4-3 and TRBJ1-4, with D tentatively TRBD1 (5 bases). CDR3 length equals 15 residues. V lost 8 bases and J lost 0, with 13 bases in between. Germline CDR1 reads LGHNA; CDR2 reads YSLEER. CDR3 bases: TGCGCCAGCGGACCTATACAGGCAACTAATGAAAAACTGTTTTTT. Residues: CASGPIQATNEKLFF.

This clone occurred once. The rearrangement links TRBV5-4 to TRBJ2-1; 7 bases fit TRBD2. Germline V gene lookup returns CDR1 SGHNT and CDR2 YYREEE (reference sequence). The CDR3 is 15 amino acids. After removal of 0 bases from V and 1 base from J, the junction contained 1 base not matched to a gene. The CDR3 loop reads CASSLDGGSYNEQFF. In DNA, the CDR3 is TGTGCCAGCAGCTTGGACGGGGGGTCCTACAATGAGCAGTTCTTC. The variable domain in full, completed from reference TRBV5-4 and TRBJ2-1, reads ETGVTQSPTHLIKTRGQQVTLRCSSQSGHNTVSWYQQALGQGPQFIFQYYREEENGRGNFPPRFSGLQFPNYSSELNVNALELDDSALYLCASSLDGGSYNEQFFGPGTRLTVL.

CDR3 sequence reads: CASSVGPKGGGSETQYF. In DNA, the CDR3 is TGTGCCAGCAGCGTGGGACCGAAGGGAGGTGGGAGTGAGACCCAGTACTTC. The rearrangement uses TRBV9 and TRBJ2-5, with D tentatively TRBD2 (6 bases). CDR3 size: 17 residues. Looked up from germline, CDR1 is SGDLS and CDR2 is YYNGEE. The V end lost 2 bases, the J end lost 5 bases, and 22 bases lay between the germline ends.

This rearrangement joins TRBV5-4 to TRBJ2-1; 8 bases fit TRBD2. V was pared by 0 bases and J by 10 bases, with 9 bases of the junction left unmatched. Germline assignment: CDR1 SGHNT and CDR2 YYREEE (reference sequence). The CDR3 length is 15 residues. CDR3 sequence (DNA): TGTGCCAGCAGCTTGGAACGGGGGGGACTACGGGAGCAGTTCTTC. Its translation is CASSLERGGLREQFF.

The rearrangement joins TRBV4-2 to TRBJ1-6, with TRBD1 as a possible D gene (6 bases). This CDR3 region has 15 residues. Trimming cost V 2 bases and J 9 bases, with 14 bases left between them. Germline values: CDR1 LGHNA, CDR2 YNFKEQ. CDR3 residues: CASSQFHRAGSPLHF. The CDR3 DNA reads as TGTGCCAGCAGCCAATTTCACAGGGCGGGTTCACCCCTCCACTTT.

The chain combines TRBV2 with TRBJ1-1; D gene unclear. Germline V lookup: CDR1 SNHLY, CDR2 FYNNEI. This CDR3 comprises 15 residues. V lost 2 bases and J lost 2, with 12 bases in between. The CDR3 sequence: CASSETGDINTEAFF. The CDR3 nucleotides are TGTGCCAGCAGTGAAACCGGTGATATCAACACTGAAGCTTTCTTT. Full variable domain (remainder filled in from reference TRBV2 and TRBJ1-1): EPEVTQTPSHQVTQMGQEVILRCVPISNHLYFYWYRQILGQKVEFLVSFYNNEISEKSEIFDDQFSVERPDGSNFTLKIRSTKLEDSAMYFCASSETGDINTEAFFGQGTRLTVV.

The genes are TRBV18 and TRBJ1-1, with 10 bases matching TRBD1. V was pared by 1 base and J by 5 bases, with 4 bases of the junction left unmatched. CDR1 is KGHSH, CDR2 LQKENI, per germline. The CDR3 has 15 residues. The CDR3 DNA reads as TGTGCCAGCTCACCACTTGTGGACAGGGGGACTGAAGCTTTCTTT. It codes for CASSPLVDRGTEAFF.

The chain has TRBV4-3 and TRBJ2-3; 8 nucleotides align to TRBD2. Looked up from germline, CDR1 is LGHNA and CDR2 is YSLEER. Unmatched junction bases numbered 14, after V lost 4 bases and J lost 2 bases. The CDR3 has 18 residues. DNA for the CDR3: TGCGCCAGCAGCCCATCCTGGTGGGGCGGGGGGTTCACAGATACGCAGTATTTT. Translation: CASSPSWWGGGFTDTQYF.

This chain links TRBV9 with TRBJ1-1; 7 bases map to TRBD1. This CDR3 has 15 residues. Losses at the gene ends were 7 bases for V and 3 bases for J; bases not matched to a gene: 12. CDR1 and CDR2 (germline): SGDLS, YYNGEE. CDR3 loop: CASRRGGGGDTEAFF. DNA of the CDR3: TGTGCCAGCCGCCGGGGGGGAGGGGGCGACACTGAAGCTTTCTTT. Full variable domain (rest looked up from reference TRBV9 and TRBJ1-1): DSGVTQTPKHLITATGQRVTLRCSPRSGDLSVYWYQQSLDQGLQFLIQYYNGEERAKGNILERFSAQQFPDLHSELNLSSLELGDSALYFCASRRGGGGDTEAFFGQGTRLTVV.

The rearrangement uses TRBV29-1 and TRBJ1-3; 8 positions agree with TRBD1. The germline V gene encodes CDR1 SQVTM and CDR2 ANQGSEA. This CDR3 is 14 amino acids long. The CDR3 spells CRADRDLSGNTIYF. The CDR3 nucleotides read TGCAGGGCGGACAGGGACCTCTCTGGAAACACCATATATTTT. Full variable domain (missing parts from reference TRBV29-1 and TRBJ1-3): SAVISQKPSRDICQRGTSLTIQCQVDSQVTMMFWYRQQPGQSLTLIATANQGSEATYESGFVIDKFPISRPNLTFSTLTVSNMSPEDSSIYLCRADRDLSGNTIYFGEGSWLTVV.

The chain joins TRBV5-1 to TRBJ2-7, with a weak D call TRBD1 (5 bases). The germline V gene encodes CDR1 SGHRS and CDR2 YFSETQ. CDR3 size: 14 residues. The germline V and J ends were trimmed by 2 bases and 3 bases, with 12 bases remaining between them. The CDR3 DNA follows: TGCGCCAGCAGCTTTTGGGGCGGTCACTACGAGCAGTACTTC. Translated, it gives CASSFWGGHYEQYF.

The genes are TRBV7-6 and TRBJ1-3, with 7 bases identical to TRBD1. J gave up 5 bases and V 5 bases, and 15 bases lay outside the gene matches. CDR3 length: 17 amino acids. Germline CDR1 and CDR2: SGHVS and FNYEAQ. The CDR3: CASSLTTGQDLRNTIYF. In DNA form, the CDR3 reads TGTGCCAGCAGCCTCACCACCGGACAGGACTTAAGAAACACCATATATTTT.